The present entry profiles one T cell receptor (beta chain) with its context. This sample stems from a study of blood T cell repertoires in COVID-19. Only in-frame clones appear in the TCRdb table, and some are missing; sequencing was by immunoSEQ multiplex PCR. The sample has 200,000 or so clones; 84% are singletons. Source material: peripheral blood. This sequence originates from a woman aged 60 to 75 with acute or convalescent COVID-19.

CDR3 sequence (DNA): TGTGCCAGCAGTGAAGCAGGACTTGGAGGCTACACCTTC. Its protein is CASSEAGLGGYTF. The chain uses TRBV25-1 and TRBJ1-2; D is undetermined. The germline V and J ends were trimmed by 2 bases and 8 bases, with 12 bases remaining between them. The CDR3 spans 13 residues. Germline V CDR1 and CDR2: MGHDK, SYGVNS.